The clone carrying this TCR beta chain was recorded many times. Its antigen is currently unknown. A single record per CDR3 protein comes from TCRdb applying MiXCR to the 5' RACE reads. The table shows about 250,000 distinct CDR3 sequences, with more than 9% occurring only once. The data originate from a study of CD8 T cells in ankylosing spondylitis. Study results and caveats: Characteristic, it appeared, of ankylosing spondylitis blood was a TCR beta motif of eight highly homologous variants. Disease-linked clones reportedly showed significant enrichment in matched ankylosing spondylitis synovial fluid.

The CDR3 runs to 15 residues. CDR1 GTSNPN and CDR2 SVGIG come from the germline V gene (reference sequence). V shed 0 bases, J shed 9 bases, and the junction held 6 bases outside the gene matches. The sequence was collected from a male donor with ankylosing spondylitis or in good health (not recorded which). The chain uses TRBV30 and TRBJ2-1; 12 positions agree with TRBD2. The specimen was blood, either unsorted or a sorted T cell fraction (not recorded which). The CDR3 loop is CAWSVQSSGRGEQFF. In DNA form, the CDR3 reads TGTGCCTGGAGTGTACAGTCTAGCGGGAGGGGTGAGCAGTTCTTC.